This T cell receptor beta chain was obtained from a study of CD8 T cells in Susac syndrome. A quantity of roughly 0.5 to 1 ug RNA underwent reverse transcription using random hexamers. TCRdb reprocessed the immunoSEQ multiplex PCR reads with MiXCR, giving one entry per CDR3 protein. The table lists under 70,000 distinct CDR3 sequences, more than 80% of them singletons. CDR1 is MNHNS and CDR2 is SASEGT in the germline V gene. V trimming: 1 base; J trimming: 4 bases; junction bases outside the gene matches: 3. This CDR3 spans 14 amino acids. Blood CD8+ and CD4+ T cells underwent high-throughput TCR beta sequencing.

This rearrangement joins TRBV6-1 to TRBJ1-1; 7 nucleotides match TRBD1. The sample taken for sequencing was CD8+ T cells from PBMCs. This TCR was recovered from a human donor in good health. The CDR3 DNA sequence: TGTGCCAGCAGTGAAGTCCCAGGGGGCACTGAAGCTTTCTTT. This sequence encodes CASSEVPGGTEAFF.